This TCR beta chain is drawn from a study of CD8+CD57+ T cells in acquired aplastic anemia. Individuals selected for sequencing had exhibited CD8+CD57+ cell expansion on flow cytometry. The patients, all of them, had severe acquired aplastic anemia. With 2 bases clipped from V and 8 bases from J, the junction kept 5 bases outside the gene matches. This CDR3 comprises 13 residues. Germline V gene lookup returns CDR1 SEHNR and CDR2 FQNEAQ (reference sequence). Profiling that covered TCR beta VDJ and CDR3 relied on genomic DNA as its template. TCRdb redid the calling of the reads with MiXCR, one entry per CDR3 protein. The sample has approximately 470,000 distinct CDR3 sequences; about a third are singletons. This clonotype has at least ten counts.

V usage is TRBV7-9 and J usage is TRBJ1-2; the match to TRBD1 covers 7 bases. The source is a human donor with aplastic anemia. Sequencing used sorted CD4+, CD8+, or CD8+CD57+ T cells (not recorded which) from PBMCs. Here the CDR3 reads CASSLQGVEGYTF. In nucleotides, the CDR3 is TGTGCCAGCAGCTTACAGGGGGTCGAGGGCTACACCTTC.